The 17 T cell receptor beta chains presented below share a single source sample, sequenced in a study of Ad26.COV2.S vaccination and SARS-CoV-2 variants. Specified treatment: roughly 20 received Ad26.COV2.S at low or high dose, single or two shots; roughly five received placebo; per-sample allocation not given. Sampling was done on day 63 after the first vaccine or placebo injection. Profiling relied on immunoSEQ multiplex PCR, and the TCRdb table lists in-frame clones only, not all of them. This table holds more than 400,000 clones, around 91% found once. This specimen was peripheral blood, taken in a trial of Ad26.COV2.S vaccine versus placebo. Receptors originate from a person aged 18 to 59 who received the Ad26.COV2.S COVID-19 vaccine or a placebo.

Turning to this clone: A junction end diverges from the germline sequence, so it may reflect a read error. V and J are TRBV7-7 and TRBJ2-1; 9 bases agree with TRBD2. Germline loops: CDR1 SSHAT, CDR2 FNYEAQ (reference sequence). The CDR3 spans 15 residues. The DNA for the CDR3 is TGTGCTAGCAGCCCGGGGCTAGCGGGAAACAATGAGCAGTTCTTC. It yields the protein CASSPGLAGNNEQFF. The complete variable domain, with remaining parts taken from reference TRBV7-7 and TRBJ2-1, reads GAGVSQSPRYKVTKRGQDVTLRCDPISSHATLYWYQQALGQGPEFLTYFNYEAQPDKSGLPSDRFSAERPEGSISTLTIQRTEQRDSAMYRCASSPGLAGNNEQFFGPGTRLTVL.

V is TRBV3-1 (or the pseudogene TRBV3-2) and J is TRBJ2-5; 14 bases map to TRBD2. The V gene's germline CDR1 is LGHDT and CDR2 YNNKEL (reference sequence). This CDR3 spans 17 amino acids. Trimming cost V 3 bases and J 8 bases; bases outside gene matches: 11. The DNA of the CDR3 is TGTGCCAGCAGCCAGCCGCGGGCCGGGACTAGCGGGAGCACCCAGTACTTC. Its protein is CASSQPRAGTSGSTQYF.

The chain uses TRBV29-1 and TRBJ1-4, with a weak D call TRBD1 (6 bases). There are 14 residues in the CDR3. The V gene's germline CDR1 is SQVTM and CDR2 ANQGSEA. The V gene lost 4 bases and the J gene lost 12 bases, with 21 bases spanning the gap. The CDR3 sequence is CSVGGSDRHHELFF. The CDR3 nucleotides read TGCAGCGTTGGAGGGTCGGACAGACACCACGAACTGTTTTTT.

The chain is built from TRBV7-8 and TRBJ1-1; D is undetermined. In germline, CDR1 is SGHVS, CDR2 FQNEAQ. V lost 5 bases to trimming and J lost 8 bases, with 12 bases between them. CDR3 size: 12 residues. CDR3 protein: CASSLGRREAFF. The CDR3 coding sequence is TGTGCCAGCAGCCTAGGACGGAGAGAAGCTTTCTTT.

The chain recombines TRBV10-3 with TRBJ2-7, with TRBD1 matching 8 bases. The V gene end was trimmed by 5 bases and the J gene end by 0 bases; junction bases not matched to a gene: 3. CDR3 length equals 14 residues. Germline assignment: CDR1 ENHRY and CDR2 SYGVKD. In DNA, the CDR3 is TGTGCCATCAGTACTGGACAGGGCTCCTACGAGCAGTACTTC. This sequence encodes CAISTGQGSYEQYF.

This clone was counted once. V usage is TRBV7-3 and J usage is TRBJ2-7, with D hard to call. Germline CDR1 reads SGHTA; CDR2 reads FQGTGA. The CDR3 contains 16 residues. With 2 bases removed from V and 1 base from J, the gap between germline ends came to 15 bases. The CDR3 region is CASSLAWPRYSYEQYF. In DNA form, the CDR3 reads TGTGCCAGCAGCTTAGCCTGGCCACGCTATTCCTACGAGCAGTACTTC.

V is TRBV6-2 or TRBV6-3 and J is TRBJ2-7, with TRBD2 identical over 9 bases. With 5 bases clipped from V and 0 bases from J, the junction kept 5 bases outside the gene matches. Per the germline V gene, CDR1 is MNHEY and CDR2 is SVGEGT. The CDR3 runs 15 residues. The CDR3 DNA sequence: TGTGCCAGCAGTGTAGCGGGAGTCACCTCCTACGAGCAGTACTTC. It is translated as CASSVAGVTSYEQYF.

The gene calls are TRBV6-2 or TRBV6-3 and TRBJ2-3; 8 positions match TRBD2. The V gene's germline CDR1 is MNHEY and CDR2 SVGEGT. This CDR3 has 15 residues. The V and J ends lost 4 bases and 5 bases, in that order; junction bases with no gene match: 8. This chain's CDR3 is CASSFREGRRDTQYF. The CDR3 region has the DNA TGTGCCAGCAGTTTTCGGGAGGGCCGTAGAGATACGCAGTATTTT.

Turning to this clone: Other DNA sequences from this sample encode an identical CDR3 as well. This sequence joins TRBV29-1 and TRBJ2-1; D not resolved. CDR1 is SQVTM, CDR2 ANQGSEA, per germline. The CDR3 is 11 amino acids. Trimming left V 6 bases short and J 0 bases short, with 3 bases between. The CDR3 bases are TGCAGCGTCGGCTCCTACAATGAGCAGTTCTTC. Translated: CSVGSYNEQFF.

The chain combines TRBV11-2 with TRBJ2-3; maybe TRBD1 (5 bases). CDR1 is SGHAT, CDR2 FQNNGV, per germline. CDR3 size: 14 residues. The V end lost 5 bases, the J end lost 2 bases, and 11 bases lay between the germline ends. CDR3 residues: CASSGRQNTDTQYF. CDR3 DNA sequence: TGTGCCAGCAGCGGAAGACAGAACACAGATACGCAGTATTTT.

With regard to this clone: The same CDR3 also results from other DNA sequences found in this sample. This sequence joins TRBV9 and TRBJ2-3; 9 nucleotides agree with TRBD2. CDR1 and CDR2 (germline): SGDLS, YYNGEE. The CDR3 loop spans 16 amino acids. The ends lost 0 bases at V and 2 bases at J; junction bases unmatched: 4. The CDR3 spells CASSVEAGGHTDTQYF. The CDR3 nucleotides read TGTGCCAGCAGCGTAGAGGCGGGAGGGCACACAGATACGCAGTATTTT.

This clone was detected only once. The chain carries TRBV5-3 and TRBJ1-1; no clear D. TRBV5-3 is marked as an open reading frame, function uncertain. V lost 1 base and J 4 bases, leaving 14 bases between the germline ends. This CDR3 is 15 amino acids long. Here the CDR3 DNA reads TGTGCCAGAAGCTTGTGCGGGGTTTCGGGCACTGAAGCTTTCTTT. Amino acid sequence: CARSLCGVSGTEAFF.

V is TRBV5-1 and J is TRBJ2-7; D unclear. This CDR3 has 15 residues. The V gene's germline CDR1 is SGHRS and CDR2 YFSETQ. V was shortened by 0 bases and J by 0 bases, with 10 bases between the two germline ends. CDR3 bases: TGCGCCAGCAGCTTGGAGTACCCCAGCTCCTACGAGCAGTACTTC. Residues: CASSLEYPSSYEQYF.

CDR3 loop: CASSHNTEAFF. Here the CDR3 DNA reads TGTGCCAGCAGCCACAACACTGAAGCTTTCTTT. The V gene is TRBV6-6, the J gene TRBJ1-1, with D unclear. The length of the CDR3 is 11 residues. V lost 6 bases, J lost 2 bases, and 4 bases lay in between. CDR1 MNHNY and CDR2 SVGAGI come from the germline V gene (reference sequence).

This rearrangement joins TRBV5-4 to TRBJ2-1; D gene uncertain. The CDR3 has 15 amino acids. CDR1 SGHNT and CDR2 YYREEE come from the germline V gene (reference sequence). V lost 0 bases and J lost 8, with 15 bases in between. CDR3 bases: TGTGCCAGCAGCTTGGGGCAGCGCACTGGGGATGAGCAGTTCTTC. Residues: CASSLGQRTGDEQFF.

The chain recombines TRBV20-1 with TRBJ2-1; 8 bases match TRBD2. CDR1 and CDR2 from the germline V gene are DFQATT and SNEGSKA (reference sequence). The CDR3 loop spans 16 amino acids. The V and J ends lost 3 bases and 4 bases, in that order; junction bases with no gene match: 11. The CDR3 DNA reads TGCAGTGCTAGTGATTTCGGGAGGGGAGGATACAATGAGCAGTTCTTC. Its translation is CSASDFGRGGYNEQFF.

The chain joins TRBV9 to TRBJ2-3; D gene uncertain. CDR3 size: 16 residues. V dropped 5 bases and J dropped 5 bases, with 21 bases sitting between them. Germline values: CDR1 SGDLS, CDR2 YYNGEE. The CDR3 DNA reads TGTGCCAGCAGTGACGGACCCGGCTCGCCCAAAGATACGCAGTATTTT. This sequence encodes CASSDGPGSPKDTQYF.